This T cell receptor beta chain stems from a study of T cell responses to AZD1222 COVID-19 vaccine. To note about this clone: Its antigen is still unknown.

Overall study results and limits: Baseline testing showed seropositivity in only 5 or 6 AZD1222 recipients. Dominant CD4 TCR responses targeted spike regions 160-218 and 743-854. Repertoires were obtained only post-peak T cell response. Donors skewed white British and female; clonal diversity was possibly underestimated.

Only in-frame clones appear in the TCRdb table, and some are missing; sequencing was by immunoSEQ multiplex PCR. The sample has approximately 120,000 clones, around 87% seen once; the top ten hold about 4.6%. The CDR3 sequence is 13 residues long. Per the germline V gene, CDR1 is SGHNT and CDR2 is YYREEE (reference sequence). V lost 3 bases and J 8 bases, leaving 14 bases between the germline ends. Sequences were derived from peripheral blood, sampled 28 days after the second AZD1222 dose. V is TRBV5-4 and J is TRBJ1-2; D gene unclear. This clonotype originated in an adult who received the AZD1222 COVID-19 vaccine. The CDR3 is CASSWDPKGGYTF. In nucleotides, the CDR3 is TGTGCCAGCAGCTGGGATCCCAAGGGAGGCTACACCTTC. Filled out from reference TRBV5-4 and TRBJ1-2, the complete variable domain reads ETGVTQSPTHLIKTRGQQVTLRCSSQSGHNTVSWYQQALGQGPQFIFQYYREEENGRGNFPPRFSGLQFPNYSSELNVNALELDDSALYLCASSWDPKGGYTFGSGTRLTVV.